A single sample is the source of the 2 T cell receptor beta chains below, sequenced in a study of glioma-infiltrating T cells. The iRepertoire nested amplicon-rescue multiplex PCR amplified TCR alpha and beta CDR3s from RNA. TCRdb called the multiplex PCR reads again in MiXCR, with one record for every CDR3 protein. The data contain fewer than 500,000 distinct CDR3 sequences, 35% to 45% of them seen just once; the ten biggest clones take up about 12%. The source material was glioma tissue, nonneoplastic brain tissue, or PBMCs (not recorded which). These receptors were obtained from a human donor with low-grade glioma or glioblastoma, undergoing nonglioma brain surgery, or in good health (not recorded which).

The chain links TRBV5-6 to TRBJ1-5; D unresolved. Germline V gene data show CDR1 as SGHDT and CDR2 as YYEEEE. V lost 0 bases to trimming and J lost 6 bases, with 10 bases between them. This CDR3 has 14 residues. CDR3 in amino acids: CASSLVHSPQPQHF. The CDR3 DNA reads as TGTGCCAGCAGCTTGGTCCACTCTCCTCAGCCCCAGCATTTT.

The genes are TRBV10-3 and TRBJ1-5; 7 bases map to TRBD1. Germline V gene sequence: CDR1 ENHRY, CDR2 SYGVKD. V lost 10 bases and J lost 7; bases outside the gene matches: 7. The CDR3 is made up of 12 amino acids. The CDR3 nucleotides read TGTGCCACGTCAGGGGGTTCACAGCCCCAGCATTTT. This encodes CATSGGSQPQHF.